The sequence of this TCR beta chain was determined in a study of cytomegalovirus exposure and HLA in healthy donors. General study results and limits: Confirmation in vitro established that three CMV-associated chains were specific for CMV antigens. Researchers catalogued approximately 170 TCR beta chains as cytomegalovirus-associated. The tendency of first-cohort TCR clusters to co-occur in the 100 to 150 validation repertoires was identified by a subsequent analysis.

V lost 3 bases, J lost 6 bases, and 12 bases lay in between. The CDR3 runs to 14 residues. Germline CDR1 is SNHLY and CDR2 is FYNNEI. Among the approximately 110 subjects of the validation cohort, separate from the approximately 700-subject first cohort, were the donors. The assay was immunoSEQ multiplex PCR, and TCRdb's table has in-frame clones only and misses some. The sample includes tens of thousands of clones, roughly 88% seen only once; the top ten take approximately 6.7%. About this clone: The antigen remains undetermined.

Sample: PBMCs. V is TRBV2 and J is TRBJ1-5; the D gene is possibly TRBD1 (5 bases). The receptor's source is a woman in her thirties in good health and CMV-seronegative. CDR3 bases: TGTGCCAGCAGTGAGGCCGGGGGTGGTCAGCCCCAGCATTTT. Translation gives CASSEAGGGQPQHF.